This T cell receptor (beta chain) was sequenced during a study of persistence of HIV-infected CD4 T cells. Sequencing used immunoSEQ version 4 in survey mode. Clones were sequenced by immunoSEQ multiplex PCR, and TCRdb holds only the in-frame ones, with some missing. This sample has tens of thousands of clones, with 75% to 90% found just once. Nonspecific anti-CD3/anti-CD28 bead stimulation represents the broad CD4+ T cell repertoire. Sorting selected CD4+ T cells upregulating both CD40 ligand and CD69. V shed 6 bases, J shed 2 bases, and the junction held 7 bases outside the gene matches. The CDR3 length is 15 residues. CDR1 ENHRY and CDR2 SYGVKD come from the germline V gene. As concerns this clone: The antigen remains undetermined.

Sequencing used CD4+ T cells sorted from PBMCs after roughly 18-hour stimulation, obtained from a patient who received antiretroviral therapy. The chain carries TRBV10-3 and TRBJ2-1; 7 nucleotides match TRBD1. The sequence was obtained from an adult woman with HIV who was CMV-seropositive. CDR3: CAIRKQGSAYNEQFF. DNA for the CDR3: TGTGCCATCAGAAAACAGGGGTCTGCCTACAATGAGCAGTTCTTC.